Listed here is a single T cell receptor (beta chain). A few counts support this clonotype. Its antigen target is currently unknown. No base-level quality is on record; no much larger clone is a single base apart. This entry is derived from a study of T-cell memory formation after mild COVID-19 (dated by TCRdb to about 2021). Looking at the study overall: TCR sequence clusters from the two donors were found to be largely donor specific. Longitudinal TCRalpha and TCRbeta repertoire sequencing tracked T-cell clones expanding and contracting after mild COVID-19 in a couple of donors. The cohort was made up of two young adult volunteers, one female and one male, who were previously healthy. Points the paper makes about the study in general: Some responding clones were detected in pre-infection memory, which suggested that pre-existing cross-reactive memory T cells had joined the SARS-CoV-2 response. The study covered only a couple of mild cases, and larger cohorts including severe cases with pre-infection samples were considered necessary. The second-wave clones that peaked on day 37 were not confirmed to be SARS-CoV-2 specific. Clones contracting from day 15 to 85 had balanced CD4/CD8 phenotypes, while a second wave expanding from day 15 to 37 was biased towards CD4+. Contracting CD4+ clones appeared mostly in the CM and EM memory subsets, whereas CD8+ clones were enriched in EMRA.

The CDR3 holds 14 amino acids from the cysteine to the phenylalanine. CDR3 DNA only is kept here, 42 bases in frame from base 1. Germline trimming amounts to 3 bases on V and 3 bases on J, with 2 as the count of junction bases outside the gene matches. The germline V gene supplies CDR1 SGHDT and CDR2 YYEEEE. The data were produced on an Illumina NovaSeq 6000. Using 5'RACE with constant-segment primers, TCRalpha and TCRbeta cDNA libraries were constructed, with sample barcodes and unique molecular identifiers added in the process. Trizol reagent was used to extract RNA from every sample. Libraries were amplified in two PCR steps, with a second sample barcode and Illumina TruSeq adapters added in the second step. Sequencing of the libraries was done on an Illumina NovaSeq, producing 2 x 150 bp paired-end reads. The authors processed their data as follows. Reads were demultiplexed and collapsed into UMI-guided consensus sequences with migec v1.2.7. With mixcr v2.1.11, UMI consensuses were aligned to TRA and TRB V and J templates and assembled into clonotypes. A clonotype was counted as expanded or contracted only if both edgeR and NoisET called the change significant, with noise models trained on biological replicates. For edgeR calls, the thresholds were a false discovery rate-adjusted p below 0.01 and a log2 fold-change of 1. As an exploratory analysis of dynamics, PCA with hierarchical clustering was applied to max-normalized trajectories of the 1000 most abundant clonotypes. Separately sequenced CD4+ and CD8+ repertoires were used to assign the CD4 or CD8 phenotype of responding clones. TCRdb applied fastp at Q25 and MiXCR to the public reads, then kept only in-frame beta chains. All rows with the same CDR3 protein become a single entry with the most common DNA and genes. The V and J calls come from TCRdb's annotation, not from the publication. This sample comprises hundreds of thousands of distinct CDR3 sequences, less than 25% of them detected only once. The ten biggest clones cover approximately 8.4% of the sample.

PBMCs were isolated by Ficoll-Paque density gradient centrifugation. The sequence joins TRBV5-6 to TRBJ1-5; TRBD1 fits 8 bases in the junction. This receptor was obtained from an adult woman who had mild COVID-19 (a few samples of this study predate the infection). The sample titles of this study are shuffled in the database, so cell type and time point are left out; the donor was told from shared clones. The specimen sequenced was PBMCs or a T cell subset sorted from them (not recorded which). The nucleotide sequence reads TGTGCCAGCAGCTACAGGGGGATCAATCAGCCCCAGCATTTT. This translates into CASSYRGINQPQHF.